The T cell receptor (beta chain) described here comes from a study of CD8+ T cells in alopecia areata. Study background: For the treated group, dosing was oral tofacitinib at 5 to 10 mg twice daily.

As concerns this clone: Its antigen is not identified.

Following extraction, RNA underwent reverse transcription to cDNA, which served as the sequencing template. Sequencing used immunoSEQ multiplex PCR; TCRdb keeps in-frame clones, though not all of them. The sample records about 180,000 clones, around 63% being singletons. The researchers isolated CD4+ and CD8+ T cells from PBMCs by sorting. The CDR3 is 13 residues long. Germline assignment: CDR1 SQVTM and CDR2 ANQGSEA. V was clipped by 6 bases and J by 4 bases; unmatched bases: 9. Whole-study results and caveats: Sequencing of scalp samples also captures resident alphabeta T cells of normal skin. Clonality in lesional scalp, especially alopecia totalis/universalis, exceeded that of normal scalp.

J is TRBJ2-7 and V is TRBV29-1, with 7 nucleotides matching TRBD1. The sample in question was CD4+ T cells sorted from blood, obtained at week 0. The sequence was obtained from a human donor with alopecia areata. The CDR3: CSVQGQQEYEQYF. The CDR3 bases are TGCAGCGTGCAGGGACAGCAAGAGTACGAGCAGTACTTC.